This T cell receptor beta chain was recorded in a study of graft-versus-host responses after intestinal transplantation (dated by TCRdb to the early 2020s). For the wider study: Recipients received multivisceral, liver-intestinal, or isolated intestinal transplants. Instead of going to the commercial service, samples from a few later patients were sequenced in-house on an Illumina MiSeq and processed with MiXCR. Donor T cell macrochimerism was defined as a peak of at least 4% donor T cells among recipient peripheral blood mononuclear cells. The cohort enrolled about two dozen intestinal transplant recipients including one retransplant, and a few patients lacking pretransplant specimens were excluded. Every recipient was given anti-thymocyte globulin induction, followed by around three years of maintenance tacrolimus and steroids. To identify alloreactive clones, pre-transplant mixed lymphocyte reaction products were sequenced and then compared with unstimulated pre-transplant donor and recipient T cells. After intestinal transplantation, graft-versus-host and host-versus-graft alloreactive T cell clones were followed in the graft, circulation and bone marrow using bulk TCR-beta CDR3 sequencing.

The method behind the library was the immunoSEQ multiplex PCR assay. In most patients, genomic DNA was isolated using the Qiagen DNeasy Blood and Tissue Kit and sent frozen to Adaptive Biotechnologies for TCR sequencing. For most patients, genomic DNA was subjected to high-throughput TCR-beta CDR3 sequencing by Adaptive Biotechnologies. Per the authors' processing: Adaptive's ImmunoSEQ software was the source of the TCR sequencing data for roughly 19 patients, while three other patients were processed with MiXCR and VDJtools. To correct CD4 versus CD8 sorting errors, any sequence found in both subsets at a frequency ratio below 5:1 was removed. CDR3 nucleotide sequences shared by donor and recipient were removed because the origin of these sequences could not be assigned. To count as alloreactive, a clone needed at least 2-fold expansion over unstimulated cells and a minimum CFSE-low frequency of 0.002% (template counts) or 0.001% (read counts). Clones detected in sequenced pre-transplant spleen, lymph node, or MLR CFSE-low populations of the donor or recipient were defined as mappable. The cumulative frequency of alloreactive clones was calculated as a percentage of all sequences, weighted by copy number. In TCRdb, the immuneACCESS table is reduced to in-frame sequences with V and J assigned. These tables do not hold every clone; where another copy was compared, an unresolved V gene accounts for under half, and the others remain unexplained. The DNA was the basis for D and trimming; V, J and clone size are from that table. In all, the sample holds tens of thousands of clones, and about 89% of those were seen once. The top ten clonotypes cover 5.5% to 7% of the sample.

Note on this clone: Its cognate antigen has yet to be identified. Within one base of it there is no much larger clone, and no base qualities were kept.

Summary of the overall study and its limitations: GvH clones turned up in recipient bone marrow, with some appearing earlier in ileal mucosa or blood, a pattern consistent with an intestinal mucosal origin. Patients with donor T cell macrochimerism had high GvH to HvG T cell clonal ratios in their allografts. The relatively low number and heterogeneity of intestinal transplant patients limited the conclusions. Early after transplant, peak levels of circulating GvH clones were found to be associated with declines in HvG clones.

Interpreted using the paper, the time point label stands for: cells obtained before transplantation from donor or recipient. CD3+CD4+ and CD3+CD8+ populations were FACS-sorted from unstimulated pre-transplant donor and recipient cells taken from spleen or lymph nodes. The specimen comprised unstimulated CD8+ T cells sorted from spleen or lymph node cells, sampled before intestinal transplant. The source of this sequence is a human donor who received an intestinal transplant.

The CDR3 protein sequence reads: CASRLRGSYEQYF. The nucleotide sequence is given as TGTGCCAGCAGGTTACGGGGGTCCTACGAGCAGTACTTC. The chain employs TRBV6-5 and TRBJ2-7, with a tentative D gene TRBD2 over 6 matching bases. From the germline V gene, CDR1 is MNHEY and CDR2 is SVGAGI. Trimming removed 6 bases from V and 1 base from J, leaving 10 bases between the germline ends. Spanning cysteine to phenylalanine, the CDR3 consists of 13 amino acids. The retained sequence is limited to the CDR3, 39 bases, with the frame set at the first base.